This entry describes one T cell receptor beta chain. This clonotype was recorded at least ten times. The target of this receptor is not known. Base quality data are lacking; no much larger clone is found one base away. The sample's time point label, decoded: pre-sensitization, week 0. The treatment or condition label for this specimen denotes: therapeutic diphenylcyclopropenone sensitization with weekly scalp DPC. At each patch-test visit, blood was drawn before the patch test was applied. Patients were considered eligible if aged 18 to 70, diagnosed with alopecia and deemed suitable for DPC therapy, and patients were excluded if pregnant. Total RNA was extracted from unfractionated whole blood collected in Tempus Blood RNA tubes. These data belong to a study of human T cells and chemical hapten exposure (dated by TCRdb to the early 2020s). Regarding the study in general: For sensitization, 2% DPC in acetone was applied to a roughly 2 cm by roughly 2 cm area of upper inner arm skin. Weekly therapeutic DPC doses were additionally applied to the scalp of patients throughout the roughly 23-week study period. Patch testing was performed on the upper back with Finn chambers containing 0.01% DPC, and the patch tests were scored after 6 days according to International Contact Dermatitis Research Group standards. Alopecia areata with under or over 50% scalp involvement, alopecia totalis and alopecia universalis were represented in the patient cohort, which was mostly female. Libraries were combined into a pool for sequencing, and differences in TCR yield between samples came mainly from small differences in library volumes within the pool. In alopecia patients, the study followed how the peripheral blood TCR repertoire changed in vivo over primary and secondary sensitization to diphenylcyclopropenone (DPC), a hapten. Blood samples were taken from patients before sensitization (week 0) and at 2, 6 and about 24 weeks after DPC sensitization. For TCR sequencing, blood came from approximately 29 alopecia patients at anywhere from one to four time points (pre-sensitization, 2, 6 and 24 weeks).

The library came from RACE. Instrument used: NextSeq 500. During library preparation, unique molecular identifiers were attached to individual cDNA molecules so that TCRs could be counted quantitatively and reproducibly. Each blood RNA sample was used to sequence both TCR alpha and TCR beta chains. The source study handled its data this way. Samples had a median of roughly 91,000 TCRs, with a range from roughly 20,000 to 690,600. The Decombinator software suite was used to annotate the V, J and CDR3 of the TCR reads. For the PS versus PT1 abundance plots, all samples were subsampled to the same number of TCRs (28,000). TCRs were defined as expanded if absent before sensitization and observed at least eight times at the 2-week time point. TCRdb's own reprocessing of the public reads used fastp at Q25 and MiXCR and kept productive beta chains. Records with the same CDR3 protein are collapsed into one entry carrying the most frequent genes and DNA. V and J calls and clone size were set by TCRdb, not the authors. The sample records about 59,000 distinct CDR3 sequences, 11% of which are singletons. 3.5% to 4.5% of the sample belongs to the ten largest clones.

Overall study outcomes, separate from this receptor: Expanded TCRs formed significantly more large CDR3 similarity clusters than pre-sensitization or healthy control sets, consistent with antigen-driven responses. After repeated subsampling, the strength of the expansion versus patch-test correlation and the threshold at which it became significant changed. Alopecia, a presumed autoimmune disease, was present in all patients, so the immune response of the patients might differ from that of healthy individuals. The number of TCRs above 1 in 1000 frequency did not change with DPC sensitization; there was no evidence of global repertoire structure alterations. The number of PT1 expanded TCRs positively correlated with patch test score, significant at thresholds 8, 16 and 32 but not 4.

CDR1 MNHNY and CDR2 SVGAGI are derived from the germline V gene (reference sequence). Germline trimming: 0 bases from V, 4 bases from J; junction bases outside gene matches: 12. CDR3 length: 19 amino acids, cysteine to phenylalanine. Just CDR3 DNA is preserved here, 57 bases in frame from base 1. The starting material was whole blood, obtained in connection with sensitization to the hapten diphenylcyclopropenone (DPC). The clonotype comes from a woman in her forties with alopecia areata. Some clones in this sample may be carry-over from other donors' samples. The chain joins TRBV6-6 to TRBJ1-6; the central 7 bases match TRBD1. At the DNA level, the sequence is TGTGCCAGCAGTTACTCGATTAGGAGGGGGCGAGAGTATAATTCACCCCTCCACTTT. Its protein reads: CASSYSIRRGREYNSPLHF.